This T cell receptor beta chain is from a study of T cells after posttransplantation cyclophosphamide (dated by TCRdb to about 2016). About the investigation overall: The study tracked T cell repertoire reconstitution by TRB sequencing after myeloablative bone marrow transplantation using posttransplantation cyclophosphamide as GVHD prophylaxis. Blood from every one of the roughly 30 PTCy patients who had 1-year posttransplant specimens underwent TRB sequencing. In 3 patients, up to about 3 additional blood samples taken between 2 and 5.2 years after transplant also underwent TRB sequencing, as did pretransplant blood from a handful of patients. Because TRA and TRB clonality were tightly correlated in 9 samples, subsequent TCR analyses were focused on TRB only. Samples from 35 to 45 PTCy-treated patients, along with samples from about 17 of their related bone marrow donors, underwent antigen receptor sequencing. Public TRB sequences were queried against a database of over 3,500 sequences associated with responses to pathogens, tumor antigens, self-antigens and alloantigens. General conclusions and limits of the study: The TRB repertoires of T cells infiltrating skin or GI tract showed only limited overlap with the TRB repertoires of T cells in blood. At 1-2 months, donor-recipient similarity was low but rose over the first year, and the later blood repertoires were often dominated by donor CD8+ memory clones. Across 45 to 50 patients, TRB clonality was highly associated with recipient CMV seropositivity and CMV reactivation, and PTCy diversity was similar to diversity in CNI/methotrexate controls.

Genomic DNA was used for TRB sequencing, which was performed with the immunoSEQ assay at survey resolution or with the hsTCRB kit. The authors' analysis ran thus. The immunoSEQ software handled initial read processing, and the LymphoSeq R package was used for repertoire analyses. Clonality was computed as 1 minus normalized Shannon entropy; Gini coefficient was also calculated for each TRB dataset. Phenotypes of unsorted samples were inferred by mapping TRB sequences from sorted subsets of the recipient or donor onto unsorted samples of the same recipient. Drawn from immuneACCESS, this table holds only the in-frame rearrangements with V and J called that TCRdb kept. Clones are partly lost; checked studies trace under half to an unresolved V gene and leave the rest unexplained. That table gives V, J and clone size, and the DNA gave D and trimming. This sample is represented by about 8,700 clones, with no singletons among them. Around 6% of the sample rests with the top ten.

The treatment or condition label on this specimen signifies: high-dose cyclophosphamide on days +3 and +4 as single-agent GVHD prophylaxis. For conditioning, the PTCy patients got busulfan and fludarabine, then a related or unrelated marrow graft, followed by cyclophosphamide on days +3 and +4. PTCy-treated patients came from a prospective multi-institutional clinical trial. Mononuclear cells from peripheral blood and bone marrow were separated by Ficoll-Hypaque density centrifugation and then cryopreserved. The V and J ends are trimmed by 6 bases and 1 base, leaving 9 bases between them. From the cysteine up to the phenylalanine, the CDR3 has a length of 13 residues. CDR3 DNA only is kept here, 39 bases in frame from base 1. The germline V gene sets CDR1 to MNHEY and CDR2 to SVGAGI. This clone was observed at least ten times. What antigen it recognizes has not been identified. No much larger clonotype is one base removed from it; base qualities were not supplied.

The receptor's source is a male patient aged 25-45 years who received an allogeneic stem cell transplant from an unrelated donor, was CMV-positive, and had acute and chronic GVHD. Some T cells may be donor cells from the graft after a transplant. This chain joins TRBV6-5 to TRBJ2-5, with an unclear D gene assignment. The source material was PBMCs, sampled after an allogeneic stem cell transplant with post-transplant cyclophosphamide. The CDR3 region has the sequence CASRQLTQETQYF. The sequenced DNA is TGTGCCAGCAGGCAACTAACCCAAGAGACCCAGTACTTC.